This record concerns one T cell receptor (beta chain) sequence. The data derive from a study of T cell responses to AZD1222 COVID-19 vaccine. Clones were read by immunoSEQ multiplex PCR, and TCRdb kept only the in-frame ones, dropping some. The sample shows some 150,000 clones, about 81% of them seen only once. CDR1 is SGDLS, CDR2 YYNGEE, per germline. Trimming took off 0 bases at V and 2 bases at J, with 11 bases between the two ends. The CDR3 has 16 residues. This sequence originates from an adult in good health. V is TRBV9 and J is TRBJ1-4; D is unclear. The specimen was peripheral blood, collected on day 0 of MenACWY control vaccination. In DNA, the CDR3 is TGTGCCAGCAGCGTAGGTCCCGGCGCGACTAATGAAAAACTGTTTTTT. It yields the protein CASSVGPGATNEKLFF.